A selection of T cell receptor beta chains follows, all from one sample in a study of blood T cells in healthy people across ages. TCRdb called the 5' RACE reads again in MiXCR, with one record for every CDR3 protein. The table has about a million distinct CDR3 sequences, about 44% seen once. The sample taken for sequencing was blood. These receptor sequences come from a man younger than 45 in good health. Both conserved end residues are part of each CDR3. A D gene is named only where the DNA matches it firmly. Not all rows give a size; the values are once, few, many and, for expanded clones, a class.

v_call: TRBV28
clone_size: NA
j_call: TRBJ2-3
d_call: TRBD1
cdr3_aa: CASTEGGQGSVTDTQYF
cdr3_nt: TGTGCCAGCACCGAAGGCGGACAGGGGTCGGTCACAGATACGCAGTATTTT

v_call: TRBV2
clone_size: NA
j_call: TRBJ1-2
d_call: NA
cdr3_aa: CASSVGGGYTF
cdr3_nt: TGTGCCAGCAGTGTGGGTGGTGGCTACACCTTC

v_call: TRBV4-3
clone_size: NA
j_call: TRBJ1-2
d_call: TRBD1
cdr3_aa: CASSQARGTEFPNYGYTF
cdr3_nt: TGCGCCAGCAGCCAAGCACGCGGGACAGAGTTTCCTAACTATGGCTACACCTTC

v_call: TRBV4-2
clone_size: few
j_call: TRBJ1-4
d_call: TRBD1
cdr3_aa: CASSQAVPVGQNNEKLFF
cdr3_nt: TGTGCCAGCAGCCAAGCTGTTCCTGTGGGACAGAATAATGAAAAACTGTTTTTT

v_call: TRBV9
clone_size: NA
j_call: TRBJ2-5
d_call: NA
cdr3_aa: CASSVGTLYQETQYF
cdr3_nt: TGTGCCAGCAGCGTAGGAACCCTGTACCAAGAGACCCAGTACTTC

v_call: TRBV4-3
clone_size: NA
j_call: TRBJ2-7
d_call: TRBD2
cdr3_aa: CASSQEETSGSLHEQYF
cdr3_nt: TGCGCCAGCAGCCAAGAAGAGACTAGCGGGAGTCTCCACGAGCAGTACTTC

v_call: TRBV5-1
clone_size: NA
j_call: TRBJ1-5
d_call: NA
cdr3_aa: CASSFGELNQPQHF
cdr3_nt: TGCGCCAGCAGCTTTGGAGAGCTTAATCAGCCCCAGCATTTT

v_call: TRBV3-1
clone_size: NA
j_call: TRBJ2-2
d_call: NA
cdr3_aa: CASSHTRWEGANTGELFF
cdr3_nt: TGTGCCAGCAGCCACACGAGATGGGAGGGGGCTAACACCGGGGAGCTGTTTTTT

v_call: TRBV10-3
clone_size: NA
j_call: TRBJ2-7
d_call: NA
cdr3_aa: CAIKAGQGINEQYF
cdr3_nt: TGTGCCATCAAAGCGGGGCAGGGGATAAACGAGCAGTACTTC

v_call: TRBV9
clone_size: many
j_call: TRBJ2-3
d_call: TRBD2
cdr3_aa: CASSASLAGGYTQYF
cdr3_nt: TGTGCCAGCAGCGCTTCACTAGCGGGGGGGTATACGCAGTATTTT

v_call: TRBV7-9
clone_size: few
j_call: TRBJ2-1
d_call: TRBD1
cdr3_aa: CASSMTGGQYNEQFF
cdr3_nt: TGTGCCAGCAGCATGACAGGGGGCCAGTACAATGAGCAGTTCTTC

v_call: TRBV7-2
clone_size: many
j_call: TRBJ2-3
d_call: NA
cdr3_aa: CASSSDSTDTQYF
cdr3_nt: TGTGCCAGCAGTTCGGACAGCACAGATACGCAGTATTTT

v_call: TRBV5-8
clone_size: NA
j_call: TRBJ2-1
d_call: NA
cdr3_aa: CASSLGYRANNEQFF
cdr3_nt: TGTGCCAGCAGCTTGGGGTACAGGGCCAACAATGAGCAGTTCTTC

v_call: TRBV4-1
clone_size: NA
j_call: TRBJ2-4
d_call: TRBD1
cdr3_aa: CASSPSGQAPNIQYF
cdr3_nt: TGCGCCAGCAGCCCATCGGGACAGGCCCCGAACATTCAGTACTTC

v_call: TRBV7-9
clone_size: few
j_call: TRBJ2-5
d_call: TRBD2
cdr3_aa: CASSFLAGEYQETQYF
cdr3_nt: TGTGCCAGCAGCTTTCTAGCGGGGGAGTACCAAGAGACCCAGTACTTC

v_call: TRBV27
clone_size: NA
j_call: TRBJ1-2
d_call: NA
cdr3_aa: CASSLASDGYGYTF
cdr3_nt: TGTGCCAGCAGTTTGGCCTCGGACGGCTATGGCTACACCTTC

v_call: TRBV7-2
clone_size: NA
j_call: TRBJ1-3
d_call: NA
cdr3_aa: CASSKDSASGNTIYF
cdr3_nt: TGTGCCAGCAGTAAGGACAGCGCCTCTGGAAACACCATATATTTT

v_call: TRBV4-2
clone_size: NA
j_call: TRBJ2-3
d_call: NA
cdr3_aa: CASSQDPVRLYTDTQYF
cdr3_nt: TGTGCCAGCAGCCAAGATCCCGTTAGACTTTACACAGATACGCAGTATTTT

v_call: TRBV4-3
clone_size: NA
j_call: TRBJ2-1
d_call: TRBD2
cdr3_aa: CASSQGVAGGYNEQFF
cdr3_nt: TGCGCCAGCAGCCAAGGTGTGGCGGGGGGTTACAATGAGCAGTTCTTC

v_call: TRBV24-1
clone_size: NA
j_call: TRBJ1-1
d_call: TRBD1
cdr3_aa: CATSQGAGTEAFF
cdr3_nt: TGTGCCACCAGTCAGGGGGCTGGCACTGAAGCTTTCTTT

v_call: TRBV29-1
clone_size: NA
j_call: TRBJ1-6
d_call: NA
cdr3_aa: CSVADRFNSPLHF
cdr3_nt: TGCAGCGTTGCCGACAGGTTTAATTCACCCCTCCACTTT

v_call: TRBV27
clone_size: many
j_call: TRBJ2-7
d_call: NA
cdr3_aa: CASSLPGNPYEQYF
cdr3_nt: TGTGCCAGCAGTTTACCAGGGAACCCATACGAGCAGTACTTC

v_call: TRBV28
clone_size: few
j_call: TRBJ2-1
d_call: TRBD2
cdr3_aa: CASSLGASGGAYNEQFF
cdr3_nt: TGTGCCAGCAGCTTAGGAGCAAGCGGGGGGGCCTACAATGAGCAGTTCTTC

v_call: TRBV5-1
clone_size: NA
j_call: TRBJ1-2
d_call: NA
cdr3_aa: CASSFDGAFLYGHTF
cdr3_nt: TGCGCCAGCAGCTTCGACGGAGCTTTTCTCTATGGCCACACCTTC

v_call: TRBV20-1
clone_size: NA
j_call: TRBJ2-5
d_call: NA
cdr3_aa: CSARDMASETQYF
cdr3_nt: TGCAGTGCTAGAGATATGGCGAGCGAGACCCAGTACTTC

v_call: TRBV2
clone_size: NA
j_call: TRBJ1-2
d_call: TRBD1
cdr3_aa: CASSEIDREGDYGYTF
cdr3_nt: TGTGCCAGCAGTGAGATCGACAGGGAGGGGGACTATGGCTACACCTTC

v_call: TRBV3-1
clone_size: few
j_call: TRBJ2-7
d_call: NA
cdr3_aa: CASSQDQQGNYEQYF
cdr3_nt: TGTGCCAGCAGCCAAGATCAACAGGGAAACTACGAGCAGTACTTC